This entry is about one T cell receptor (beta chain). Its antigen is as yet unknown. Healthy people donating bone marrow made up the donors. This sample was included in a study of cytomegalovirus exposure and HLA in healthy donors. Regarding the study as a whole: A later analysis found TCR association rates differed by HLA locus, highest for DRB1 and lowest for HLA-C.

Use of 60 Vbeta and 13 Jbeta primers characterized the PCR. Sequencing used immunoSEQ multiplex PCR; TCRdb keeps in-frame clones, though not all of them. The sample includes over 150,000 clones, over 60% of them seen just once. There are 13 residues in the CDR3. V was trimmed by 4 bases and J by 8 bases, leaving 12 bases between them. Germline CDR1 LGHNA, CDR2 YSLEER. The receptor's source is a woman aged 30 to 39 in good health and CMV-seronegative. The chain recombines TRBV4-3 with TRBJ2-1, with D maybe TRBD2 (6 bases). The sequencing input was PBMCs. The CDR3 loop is CASSRLGEDEQFF. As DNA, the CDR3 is TGCGCCAGCAGCCGACTGGGGGAGGATGAGCAGTTCTTC.